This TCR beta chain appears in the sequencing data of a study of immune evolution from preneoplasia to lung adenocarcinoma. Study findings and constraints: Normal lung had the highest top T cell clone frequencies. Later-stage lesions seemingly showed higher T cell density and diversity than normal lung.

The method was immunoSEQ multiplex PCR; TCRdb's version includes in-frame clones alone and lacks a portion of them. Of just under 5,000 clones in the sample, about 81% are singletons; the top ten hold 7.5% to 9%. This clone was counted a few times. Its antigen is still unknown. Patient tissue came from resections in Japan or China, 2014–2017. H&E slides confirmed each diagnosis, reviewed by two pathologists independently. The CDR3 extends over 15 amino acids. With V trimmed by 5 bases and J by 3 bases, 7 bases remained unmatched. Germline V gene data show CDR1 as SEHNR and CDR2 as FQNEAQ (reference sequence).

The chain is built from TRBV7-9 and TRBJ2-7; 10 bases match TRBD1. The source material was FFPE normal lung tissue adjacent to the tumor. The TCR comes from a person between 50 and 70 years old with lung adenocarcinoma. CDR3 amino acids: CASSRLDRGDYEQYF. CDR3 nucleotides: TGTGCCAGCAGCCGGTTGGACAGGGGGGACTACGAGCAGTACTTC. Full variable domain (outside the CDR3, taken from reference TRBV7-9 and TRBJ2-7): DTGVSQNPRHKITKRGQNVTFRCDPISEHNRLYWYRQTLGQGPEFLTYFQNEAQLEKSRLLSDRFSAERPKGSFSTLEIQRTEQGDSAMYLCASSRLDRGDYEQYFGPGTRLTVT.